This T cell receptor (beta chain) is drawn from a study of OX40 agonist ivuxolimab in advanced cancers. Overall study: As their treatment, patients were administered ivuxolimab, an agonistic anti-OX40 (CD134) antibody. Among those enrolled, mean age was around 60 years (range roughly 20 to 79) and approximately 83% were male. General study points: CD8+ T cells (on average) carried more expanded clones than CD4+ T cells.

Only in-frame clones appear in the TCRdb table, and some are missing; sequencing was by immunoSEQ multiplex PCR. The table shows roughly 64,000 clones, with approximately 80% occurring only once. V lost 0 bases to trimming and J lost 3 bases, with 13 bases between them. The CDR3 covers 15 residues. Per the germline V gene, CDR1 is SGHDT and CDR2 is YYEEEE. This clone was seen a few times. Antigen unknown. The sample here was CD4+ or CD8+ T cells sorted from blood, taken in a trial of the OX40 agonist ivuxolimab. The TCR comes from an adult with an advanced solid tumor such as melanoma, head and neck, liver or kidney cancer. V usage is TRBV5-6 and J usage is TRBJ2-7, with D tentatively TRBD2 (6 bases). CDR3 amino acids: CASSLGRDLIYEQYF. The CDR3 DNA is TGTGCCAGCAGCTTGGGCCGGGACTTGATCTACGAGCAGTACTTC.